The 5 T cell receptor beta chains below were found in one sample sequenced in a study of T cells after posttransplantation cyclophosphamide. Cells defined as naive were viable CD3+CD4+ or CD3+CD8+ and CCR7+CD45RA+CD45RO-CD95-CD27+CD28+. The assay was immunoSEQ multiplex PCR, and TCRdb's table has in-frame clones only and misses some. The sample shows fewer than 40,000 clones, around nine tenths of them seen only once. Sequencing was done on a sample of naive CD4+ T cells sorted from PBMCs. The receptors here all came from a woman in her sixties in good health, CMV-negative, and a related stem cell transplant donor.

This chain connects TRBV9 to TRBJ2-3; 9 bases map to TRBD2. The germline gives CDR1 SGDLS, CDR2 YYNGEE. V trimming: 2 bases; J trimming: 0 bases; junction bases outside the gene matches: 4. The CDR3 loop spans 16 amino acids. CDR3 sequence reads: CASSVGTSQSTDTQYF. In nucleotides, the CDR3 is TGTGCCAGCAGCGTCGGGACTAGCCAGAGCACAGATACGCAGTATTTT.

The chain carries TRBV9 and TRBJ1-1, with a possible D match to TRBD1 (6 bases). Germline V CDR1 and CDR2: SGDLS, YYNGEE. This CDR3 has 14 amino acids. V was trimmed by 2 bases and J by 1 base, leaving 9 bases between them. CDR3 loop: CASSVGHTNTEAFF. CDR3 in DNA: TGTGCCAGCAGCGTGGGACATACGAACACTGAAGCTTTCTTT.

The V call is TRBV6-1, the J call TRBJ2-7, with TRBD1 as a possible D gene (6 bases). The V and J ends lost 5 bases and 3 bases respectively, with 11 bases between them. This CDR3 region has 13 residues. Germline V CDR1 and CDR2: MNHNS, SASEGT. CDR3 bases: TGTGCCAGCAGTAGGACAGACTACTACGAGCAGTACTTC. Translated, it gives CASSRTDYYEQYF.

This clone has only one observation. The rearrangement links TRBV7-9 to TRBJ2-1; 8 bases align to TRBD2. CDR3 length: 17 amino acids. J was trimmed by 9 bases and V by 5 bases; bases with no gene match: 18. Per the germline V gene, CDR1 is SEHNR and CDR2 is FQNEAQ (reference sequence). The CDR3 region is CASSDRTSGTSPVEQFF. The DNA for the CDR3 is TGTGCCAGCAGCGACAGAACTAGCGGCACATCGCCAGTTGAGCAGTTCTTC. Supplemented by reference TRBV7-9 and TRBJ2-1, the full variable domain reads DTGVSQNPRHKITKRGQNVTFRCDPISEHNRLYWYRQTLGQGPEFLTYFQNEAQLEKSRLLSDRFSAERPKGSFSTLEIQRTEQGDSAMYLCASSDRTSGTSPVEQFFGPGTRLTVL.

The gene calls are TRBV5-1 and TRBJ1-1, with TRBD1 identical over 9 bases. There are 14 residues in the CDR3. J lost 5 bases, V lost 0 bases, and 2 bases had no gene match. Germline CDR1 SGHRS, CDR2 YFSETQ. CDR3 bases: TGCGCCAGCAGCTTGGACAGGGGGCGGACTGAAGCTTTCTTT. Translated, it gives CASSLDRGRTEAFF.